This section outlines one T cell receptor (beta chain) sequence together with its context. Germline CDR1 SGHNT, CDR2 YYREEE (reference sequence). Trimming at V came to 4 bases and at J to 4 bases, leaving 11 bases not matched to a gene. The length of the CDR3 is 18 residues. The sample belongs to a study of lymphopenia after photon versus proton radiotherapy. TCRdb's table, derived via immunoSEQ multiplex PCR, lists solely in-frame clones and lacks some. The sample shows 150,000 to 200,000 clones, roughly nine tenths of them seen only once. The input for sequencing was peripheral blood, taken from a patient treated with photon-based radiotherapy. The sequence came from a man in his forties or fifties with gastric cancer. V is TRBV5-4 and J is TRBJ2-1; 13 bases are shared with TRBD2. The CDR3 spells CASSPGLAGVTSYNEQFF. The CDR3 nucleotides are TGTGCCAGCAGCCCCGGACTAGCGGGAGTTACTTCGTACAATGAGCAGTTCTTC.